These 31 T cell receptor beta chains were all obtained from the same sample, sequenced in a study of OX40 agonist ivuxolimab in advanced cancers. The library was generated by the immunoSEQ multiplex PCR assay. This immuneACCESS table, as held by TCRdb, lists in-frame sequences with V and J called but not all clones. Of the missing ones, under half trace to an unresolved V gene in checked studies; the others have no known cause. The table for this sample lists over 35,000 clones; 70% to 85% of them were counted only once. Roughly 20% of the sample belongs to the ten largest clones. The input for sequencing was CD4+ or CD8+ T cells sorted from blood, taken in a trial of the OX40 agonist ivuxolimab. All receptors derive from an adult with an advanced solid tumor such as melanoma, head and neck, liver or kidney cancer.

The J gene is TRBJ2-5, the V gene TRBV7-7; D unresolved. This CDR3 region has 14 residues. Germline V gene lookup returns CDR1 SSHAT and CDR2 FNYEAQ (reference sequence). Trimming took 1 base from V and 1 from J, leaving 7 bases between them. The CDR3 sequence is CASSLGRSQETQYF. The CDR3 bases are TGTGCCAGCAGCTTAGGACGGAGCCAAGAGACCCAGTACTTC. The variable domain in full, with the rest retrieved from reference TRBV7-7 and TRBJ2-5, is GAGVSQSPRYKVTKRGQDVTLRCDPISSHATLYWYQQALGQGPEFLTYFNYEAQPDKSGLPSDRFSAERPEGSISTLTIQRTEQRDSAMYRCASSLGRSQETQYFGPGTRLLVL.

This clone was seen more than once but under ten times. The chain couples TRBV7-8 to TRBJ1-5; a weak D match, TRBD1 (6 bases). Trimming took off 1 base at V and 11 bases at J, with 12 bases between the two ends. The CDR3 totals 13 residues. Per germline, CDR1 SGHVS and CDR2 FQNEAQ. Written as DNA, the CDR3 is TGTGCCAGCAGCTTAGATAGGACAGTCACCCAGCATTTT. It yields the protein CASSLDRTVTQHF.

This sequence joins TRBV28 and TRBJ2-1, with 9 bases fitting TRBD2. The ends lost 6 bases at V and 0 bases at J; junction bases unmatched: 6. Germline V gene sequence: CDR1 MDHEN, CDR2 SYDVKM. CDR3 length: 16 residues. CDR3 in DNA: TGTGCCAGCAGGTCACTTAGCGGGAGCTCCTACAATGAGCAGTTCTTC. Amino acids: CASRSLSGSSYNEQFF.

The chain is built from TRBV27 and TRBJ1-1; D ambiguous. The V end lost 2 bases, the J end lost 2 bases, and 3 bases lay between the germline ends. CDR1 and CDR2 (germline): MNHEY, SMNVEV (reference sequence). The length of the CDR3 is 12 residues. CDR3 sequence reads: CASSLPNTEAFF. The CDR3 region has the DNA TGTGCCAGCAGTTTACCAAACACTGAAGCTTTCTTT.

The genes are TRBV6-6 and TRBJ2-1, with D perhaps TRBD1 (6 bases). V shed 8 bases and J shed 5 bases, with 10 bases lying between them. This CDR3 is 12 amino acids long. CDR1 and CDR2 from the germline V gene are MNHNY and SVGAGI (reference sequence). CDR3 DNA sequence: TGTGCCAGCGGCACAGGGAACAATGAGCAGTTCTTC. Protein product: CASGTGNNEQFF.

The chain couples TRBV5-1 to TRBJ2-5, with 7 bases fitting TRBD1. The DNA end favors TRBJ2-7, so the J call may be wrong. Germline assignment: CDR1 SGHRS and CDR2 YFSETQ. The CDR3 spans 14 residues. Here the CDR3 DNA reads TGCGCCAGCAGCTTGTCGAGGGGGCGCGACGAGCAGTACTTC. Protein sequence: CASSLSRGRDEQYF.

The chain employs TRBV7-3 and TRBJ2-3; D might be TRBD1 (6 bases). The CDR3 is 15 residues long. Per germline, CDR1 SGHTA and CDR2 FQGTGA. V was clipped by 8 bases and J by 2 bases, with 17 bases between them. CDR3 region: CASGPGQTLTDTQYF. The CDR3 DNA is TGTGCCAGCGGCCCAGGACAGACCCTCACAGATACGCAGTATTTT.

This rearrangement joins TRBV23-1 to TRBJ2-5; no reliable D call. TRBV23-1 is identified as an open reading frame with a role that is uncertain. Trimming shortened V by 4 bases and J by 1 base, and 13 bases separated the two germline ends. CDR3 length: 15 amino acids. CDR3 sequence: CASSLSAGVQETQYF. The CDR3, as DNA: TGCGCCAGCAGTCTCTCAGCAGGAGTCCAAGAGACCCAGTACTTC.

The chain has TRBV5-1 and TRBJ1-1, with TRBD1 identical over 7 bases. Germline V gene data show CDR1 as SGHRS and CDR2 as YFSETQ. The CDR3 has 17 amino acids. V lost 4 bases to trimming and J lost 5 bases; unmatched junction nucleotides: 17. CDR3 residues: CASSPQTGPLGITEAFF. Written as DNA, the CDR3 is TGCGCCAGCAGCCCGCAGACAGGGCCGCTGGGGATTACTGAAGCTTTCTTT.

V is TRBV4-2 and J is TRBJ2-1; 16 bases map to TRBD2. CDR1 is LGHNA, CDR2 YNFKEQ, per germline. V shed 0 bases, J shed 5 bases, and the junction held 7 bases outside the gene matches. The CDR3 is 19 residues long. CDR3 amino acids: CASSQETGLAGGSHNEQFF. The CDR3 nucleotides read TGTGCCAGCAGCCAAGAGACGGGACTAGCGGGAGGGTCCCACAATGAGCAGTTCTTC.

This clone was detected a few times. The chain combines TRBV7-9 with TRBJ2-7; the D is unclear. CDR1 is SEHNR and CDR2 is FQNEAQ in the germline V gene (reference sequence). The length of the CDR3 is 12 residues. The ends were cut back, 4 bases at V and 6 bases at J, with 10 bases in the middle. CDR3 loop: CASSSPLGEQYF. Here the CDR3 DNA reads TGTGCCAGCAGCTCGCCCTTGGGCGAGCAGTACTTC.

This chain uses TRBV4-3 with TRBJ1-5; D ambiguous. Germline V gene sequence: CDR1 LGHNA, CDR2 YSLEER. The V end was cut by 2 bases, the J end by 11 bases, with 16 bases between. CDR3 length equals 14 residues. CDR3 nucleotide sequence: TGCGCCAGCAGCCAATGGGCTTCTTCAGACGCCCAGCATTTT. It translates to CASSQWASSDAQHF.

The CDR3 spells CASSIGQDNQPQHF. As DNA, the CDR3 is TGTGCCAGTAGTATTGGACAAGACAATCAGCCCCAGCATTTT. The rearrangement uses TRBV19 and TRBJ1-5; TRBD1 might be the D (5 bases). The CDR3 runs to 14 residues. V was cut by 3 bases and J by 3 bases, with 9 bases left in between. CDR1 LNHDA and CDR2 SQIVND come from the germline V gene (reference sequence).

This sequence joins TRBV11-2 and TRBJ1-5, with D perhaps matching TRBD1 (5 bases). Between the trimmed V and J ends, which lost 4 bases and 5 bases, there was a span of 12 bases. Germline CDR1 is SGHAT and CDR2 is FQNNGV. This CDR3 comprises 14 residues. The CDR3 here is CASSSDSRYQPQHF. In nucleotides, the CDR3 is TGTGCCAGCAGCTCCGACAGCCGGTATCAGCCCCAGCATTTT.

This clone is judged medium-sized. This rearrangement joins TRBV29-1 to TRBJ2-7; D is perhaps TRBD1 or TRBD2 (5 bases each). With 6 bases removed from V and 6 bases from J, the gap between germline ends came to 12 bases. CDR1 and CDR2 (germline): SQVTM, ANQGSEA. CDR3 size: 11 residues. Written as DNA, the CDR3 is TGCAGCGTGAAGAGGGGCTTCGAGCAGTACTTC. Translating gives CSVKRGFEQYF.

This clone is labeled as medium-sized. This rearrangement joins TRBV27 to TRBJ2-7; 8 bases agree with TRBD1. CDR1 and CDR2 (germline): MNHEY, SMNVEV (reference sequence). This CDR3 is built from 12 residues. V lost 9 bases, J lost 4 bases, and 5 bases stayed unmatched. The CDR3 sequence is CASQGAYYEQYF. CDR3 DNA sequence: TGTGCCAGTCAGGGGGCTTATTACGAGCAGTACTTC.

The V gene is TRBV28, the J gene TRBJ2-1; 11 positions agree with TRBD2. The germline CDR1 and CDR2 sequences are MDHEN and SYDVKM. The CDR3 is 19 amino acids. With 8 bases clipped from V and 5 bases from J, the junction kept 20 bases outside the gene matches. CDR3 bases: TGTGCCAGCCTCACCCCCGGGGTCCTACTAGCGGGAGCTCACAATGAGCAGTTCTTC. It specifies CASLTPGVLLAGAHNEQFF.

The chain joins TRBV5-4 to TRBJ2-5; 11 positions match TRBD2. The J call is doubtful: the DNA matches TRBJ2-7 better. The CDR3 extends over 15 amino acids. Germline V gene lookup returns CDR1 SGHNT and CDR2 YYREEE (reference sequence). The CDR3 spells CASSPSGGSSYEQYF. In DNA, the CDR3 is TGTGCCAGCAGCCCTAGCGGGGGGAGCTCCTACGAGCAGTACTTC.

CDR3: CASSSEGTQYF. The DNA for the CDR3 is TGTGCCAGTAGTTCGGAAGGGACCCAGTACTTC. The chain joins TRBV19 to TRBJ2-5, with no clear D. Germline CDR1 and CDR2: LNHDA and SQIVND (reference sequence). The ends were cut back, 5 bases at V and 7 bases at J, with 8 bases in the middle. The CDR3 totals 11 residues. The full variable domain, with the rest looked up from reference TRBV19 and TRBJ2-5, is DGGITQSPKYLFRKEGQNVTLSCEQNLNHDAMYWYRQDPGQGLRLIYYSQIVNDFQKGDIAEGYSVSREKKESFPLTVTSAQKNPTAFYLCASSSEGTQYFGPGTRLLVL.

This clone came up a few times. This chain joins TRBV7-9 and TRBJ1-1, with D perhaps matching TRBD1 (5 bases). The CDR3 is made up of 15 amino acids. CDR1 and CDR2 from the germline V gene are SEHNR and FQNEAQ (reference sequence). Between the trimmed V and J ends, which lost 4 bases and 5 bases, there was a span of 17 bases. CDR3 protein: CASSSTEGTTTEAFF. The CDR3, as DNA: TGTGCCAGCAGCTCGACAGAAGGGACTACGACTGAAGCTTTCTTT.

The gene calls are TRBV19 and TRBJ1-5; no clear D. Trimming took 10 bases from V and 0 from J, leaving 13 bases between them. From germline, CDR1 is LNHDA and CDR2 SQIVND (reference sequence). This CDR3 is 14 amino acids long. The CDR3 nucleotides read TGTGCCACTCGGCAGTCCAATAGCAATCAGCCCCAGCATTTT. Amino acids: CATRQSNSNQPQHF.

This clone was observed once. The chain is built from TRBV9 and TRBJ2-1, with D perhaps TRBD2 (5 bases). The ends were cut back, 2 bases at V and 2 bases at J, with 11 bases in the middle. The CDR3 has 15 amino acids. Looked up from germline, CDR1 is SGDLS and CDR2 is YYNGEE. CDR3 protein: CASSVEGIAYNEQFF. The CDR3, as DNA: TGTGCCAGCAGCGTTGAGGGAATCGCCTACAATGAGCAGTTCTTC.

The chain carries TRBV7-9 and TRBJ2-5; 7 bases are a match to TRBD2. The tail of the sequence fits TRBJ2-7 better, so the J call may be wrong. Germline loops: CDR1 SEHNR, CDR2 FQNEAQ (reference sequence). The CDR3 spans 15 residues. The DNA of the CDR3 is TGTGCCAGCAGCCGCCCTACTAGCGATTCCTACGAGCAGTACTTC. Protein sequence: CASSRPTSDSYEQYF.

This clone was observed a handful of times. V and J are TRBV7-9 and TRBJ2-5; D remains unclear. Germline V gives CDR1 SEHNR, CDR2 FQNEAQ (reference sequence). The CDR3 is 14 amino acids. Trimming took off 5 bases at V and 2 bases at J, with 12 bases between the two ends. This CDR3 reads CASSPVEPQETQYF. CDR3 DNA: TGTGCCAGCAGCCCCGTTGAACCTCAAGAGACCCAGTACTTC.

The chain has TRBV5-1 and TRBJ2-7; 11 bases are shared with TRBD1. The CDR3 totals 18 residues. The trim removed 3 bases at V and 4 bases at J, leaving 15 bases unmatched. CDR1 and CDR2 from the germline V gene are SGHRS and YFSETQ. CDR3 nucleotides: TGCGCCAGCAGCTCAACTTCTACTTGGACAGGGGGCGTTTACGAGCAGTACTTC. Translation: CASSSTSTWTGGVYEQYF. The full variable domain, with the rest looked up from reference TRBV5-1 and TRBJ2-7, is KAGVTQTPRYLIKTRGQQVTLSCSPISGHRSVSWYQQTPGQGLQFLFEYFSETQRNKGNFPGRFSGRQFSNSRSEMNVSTLELGDSALYLCASSSTSTWTGGVYEQYFGPGTRLTVT.

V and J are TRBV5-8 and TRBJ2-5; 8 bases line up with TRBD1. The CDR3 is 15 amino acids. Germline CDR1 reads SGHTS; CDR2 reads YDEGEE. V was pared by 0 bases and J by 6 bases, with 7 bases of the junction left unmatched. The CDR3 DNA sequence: TGTGCCAGCAGCTTGGGTATCCAGGGGGCACAGACCCAGTACTTC. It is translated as CASSLGIQGAQTQYF.

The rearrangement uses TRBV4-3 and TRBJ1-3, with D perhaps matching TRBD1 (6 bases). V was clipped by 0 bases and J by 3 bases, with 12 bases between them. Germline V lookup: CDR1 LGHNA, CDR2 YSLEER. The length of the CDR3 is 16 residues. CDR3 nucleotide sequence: TGCGCCAGCAGCCAAGATAGGGCAGGGGTTGGAAACACCATATATTTT. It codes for CASSQDRAGVGNTIYF.

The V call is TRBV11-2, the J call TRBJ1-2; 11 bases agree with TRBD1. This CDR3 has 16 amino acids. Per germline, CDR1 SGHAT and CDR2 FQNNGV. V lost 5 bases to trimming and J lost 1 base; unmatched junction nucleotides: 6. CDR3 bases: TGTGCCAGCAGCCTACGGACAGGGGGCAGTAACTATGGCTACACCTTC. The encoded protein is CASSLRTGGSNYGYTF.

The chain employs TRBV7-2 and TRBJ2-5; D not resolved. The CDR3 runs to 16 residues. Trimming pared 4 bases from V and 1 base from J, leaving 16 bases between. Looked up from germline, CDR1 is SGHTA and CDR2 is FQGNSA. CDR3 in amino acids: CASSSPNSGFQETQYF. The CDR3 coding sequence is TGTGCCAGCAGCTCGCCTAACTCTGGATTCCAAGAGACCCAGTACTTC.

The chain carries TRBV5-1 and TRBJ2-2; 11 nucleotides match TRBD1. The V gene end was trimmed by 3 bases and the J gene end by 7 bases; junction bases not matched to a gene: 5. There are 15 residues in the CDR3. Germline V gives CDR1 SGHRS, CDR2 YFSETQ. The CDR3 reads CASSSDRGLNGELFF. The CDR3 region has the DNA TGCGCCAGCAGCTCGGACAGGGGGCTGAACGGGGAGCTGTTTTTT.

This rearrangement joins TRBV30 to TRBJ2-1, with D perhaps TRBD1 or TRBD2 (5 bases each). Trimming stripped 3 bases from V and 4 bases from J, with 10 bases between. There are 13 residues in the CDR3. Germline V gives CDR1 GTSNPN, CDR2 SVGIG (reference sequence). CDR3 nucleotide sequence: TGTGCCTGGAGGGGGGACCGATACAATGAGCAGTTCTTC. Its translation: CAWRGDRYNEQFF. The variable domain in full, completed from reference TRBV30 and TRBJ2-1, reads SQTIHQWPATLVQPVGSPLSLECTVEGTSNPNLYWYRQAAGRGLQLLFYSVGIGQISSEVPQNLSASRPQDRQFILSSKKLLLSDSGFYLCAWRGDRYNEQFFGPGTRLTVL.